Sequencing of this TCR beta chain was carried out in a study of shared clonotypes between healthy human individuals. About the research overall: Each donor's CD8 memory used one plate, CD8 naive two, each CD4 subset three. Notes on the study in general: Inspection by rarefaction showed sorted-subset sequencing to be incomplete despite large depth. On the whole, naive subsets had larger estimated richness than memory subsets had.

CDR1 and CDR2 (germline): MNHNS, SASEGT. V shed 3 bases and J shed 8 bases, with 20 bases lying between them. The CDR3 consists of 17 residues. The genomic DNA of each subset was split evenly across several immunoSEQ plates. Some clones are missing from TCRdb's copy, which holds only in-frame ones; the method was immunoSEQ multiplex PCR. Here the sample spans about 1,800,000 clones, over 85% being singletons. Comments on this clone: What it binds is unknown.

Naive CD8 isolation took CD45RO-negative cells positively selected for CCR7 and excluded terminally differentiated effector memory CD45RA+ cells. The chain recombines TRBV6-1 with TRBJ1-6; D perhaps matches TRBD1 (6 bases). The sequence derives from a man between 18 and 29 years old in good health. Sequencing used naive CD8+ T cells sorted from blood. The CDR3 nucleotides read TGTGCCAGCAGTGACCTCGGCGGGGGCCCTAGGGATTCACCCCTCCACTTT. This encodes CASSDLGGGPRDSPLHF.